This T cell receptor (beta chain) appears in the sequencing data of a study of metastatic and nonmetastatic thyroid tumors. Germline values: CDR1 DFQATT, CDR2 SNEGSKA (reference sequence). The CDR3 runs to 16 residues. TCRdb re-called the PCR reads via MiXCR. The table records fewer than 10,000 clones, under 40% of them present only once. No treatment of any kind had been given to any patient before thyroid surgery. A remark on this clone: One junction end does not reproduce the germline sequence, and a read error may be involved.

The sample consisted of adjacent normal tissue. The V and J genes are TRBV20-1 and TRBJ2-1; TRBD2 agrees at 11 bases. The TCR originated in a female donor with papillary thyroid cancer or a benign thyroid nodule (not recorded which). Some clones in this sample may be carry-over from other donors' samples. The CDR3 here is CSDRDTTSGMKNEQFF. CDR3 DNA sequence: TGCAGTGATAGAGATACGACTAGCGGGATGAAAAATGAGCAGTTCTTC.